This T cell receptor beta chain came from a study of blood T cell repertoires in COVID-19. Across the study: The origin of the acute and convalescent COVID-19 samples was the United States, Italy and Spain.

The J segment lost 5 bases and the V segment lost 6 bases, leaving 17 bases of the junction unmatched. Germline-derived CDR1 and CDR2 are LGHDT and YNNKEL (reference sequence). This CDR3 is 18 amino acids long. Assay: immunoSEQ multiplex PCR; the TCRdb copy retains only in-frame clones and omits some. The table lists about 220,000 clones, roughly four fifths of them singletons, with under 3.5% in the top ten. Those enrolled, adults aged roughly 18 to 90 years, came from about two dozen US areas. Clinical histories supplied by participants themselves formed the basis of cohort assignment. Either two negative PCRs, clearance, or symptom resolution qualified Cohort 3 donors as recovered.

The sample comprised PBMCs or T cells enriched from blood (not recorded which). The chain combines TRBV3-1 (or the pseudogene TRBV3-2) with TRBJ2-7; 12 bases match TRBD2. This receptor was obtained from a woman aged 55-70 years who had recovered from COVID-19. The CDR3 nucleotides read TGTGCCAGCAGTCGAAAATCTCCCGACGGGACTAGCGGGCACGAGCAGTACTTC. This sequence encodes CASSRKSPDGTSGHEQYF.